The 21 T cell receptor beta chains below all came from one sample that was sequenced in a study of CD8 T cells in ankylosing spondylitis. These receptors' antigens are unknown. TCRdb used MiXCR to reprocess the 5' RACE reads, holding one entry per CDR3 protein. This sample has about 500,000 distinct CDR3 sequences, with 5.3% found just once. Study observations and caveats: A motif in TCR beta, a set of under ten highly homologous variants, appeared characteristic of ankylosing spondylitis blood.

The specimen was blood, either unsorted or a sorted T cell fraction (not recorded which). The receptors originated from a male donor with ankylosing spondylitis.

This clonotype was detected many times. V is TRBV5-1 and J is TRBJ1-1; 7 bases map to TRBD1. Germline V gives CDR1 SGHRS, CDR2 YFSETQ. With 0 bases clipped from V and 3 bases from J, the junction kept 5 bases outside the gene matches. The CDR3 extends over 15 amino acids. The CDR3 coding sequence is TGCGCCAGCAGCTTGGAAACAGGGGAGTACACTGAAGCTTTCTTT. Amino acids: CASSLETGEYTEAFF.

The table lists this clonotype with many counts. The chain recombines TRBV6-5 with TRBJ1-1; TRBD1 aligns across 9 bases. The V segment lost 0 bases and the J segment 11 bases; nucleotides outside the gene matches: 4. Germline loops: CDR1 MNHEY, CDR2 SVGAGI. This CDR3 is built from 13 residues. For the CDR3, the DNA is TGTGCCAGCAGTTACTCGGACGGGACAGGGGCTTTCTTT. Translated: CASSYSDGTGAFF.

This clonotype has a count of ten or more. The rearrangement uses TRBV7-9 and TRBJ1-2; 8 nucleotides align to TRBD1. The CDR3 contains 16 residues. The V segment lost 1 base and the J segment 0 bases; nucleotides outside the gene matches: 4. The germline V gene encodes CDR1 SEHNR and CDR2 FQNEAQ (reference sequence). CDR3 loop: CASSLGTGSSNYGYTF. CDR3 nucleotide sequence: TGTGCCAGCAGCTTAGGGACAGGGAGCTCTAACTATGGCTACACCTTC.

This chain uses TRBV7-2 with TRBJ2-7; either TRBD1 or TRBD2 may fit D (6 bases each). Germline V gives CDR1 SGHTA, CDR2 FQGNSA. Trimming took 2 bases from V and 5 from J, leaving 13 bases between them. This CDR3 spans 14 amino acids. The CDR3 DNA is TGTGCCAGCAGCTTAACCGGGGGCGTCCACGAGCAGTACTTC. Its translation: CASSLTGGVHEQYF. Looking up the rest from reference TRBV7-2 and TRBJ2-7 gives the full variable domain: GAGVSQSPSNKVTEKGKDVELRCDPISGHTALYWYRQSLGQGLEFLIYFQGNSAPDKSGLPSDRFSAERTGGSVSTLTIQRTQQEDSAVYLCASSLTGGVHEQYFGPGTRLTVT.

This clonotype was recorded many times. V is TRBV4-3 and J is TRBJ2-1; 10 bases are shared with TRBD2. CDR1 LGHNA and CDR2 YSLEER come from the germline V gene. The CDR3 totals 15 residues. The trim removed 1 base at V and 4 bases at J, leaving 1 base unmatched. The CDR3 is CASSQVLAGYNEQFF. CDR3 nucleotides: TGCGCCAGCAGCCAAGTACTAGCGGGGTACAATGAGCAGTTCTTC.

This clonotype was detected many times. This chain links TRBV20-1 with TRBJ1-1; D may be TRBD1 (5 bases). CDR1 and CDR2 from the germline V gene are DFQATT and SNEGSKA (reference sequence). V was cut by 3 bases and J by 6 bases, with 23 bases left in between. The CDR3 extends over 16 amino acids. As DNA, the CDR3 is TGCAGTGCTAGGGGGGGACGGGGGTCCTGGCCTGCTGAAGCTTTCTTT. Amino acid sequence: CSARGGRGSWPAEAFF.

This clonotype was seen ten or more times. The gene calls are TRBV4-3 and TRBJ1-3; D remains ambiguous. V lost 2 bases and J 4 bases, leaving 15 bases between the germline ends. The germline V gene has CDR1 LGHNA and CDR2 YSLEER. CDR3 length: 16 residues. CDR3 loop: CASSQSGVFPGNTIYF. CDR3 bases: TGCGCCAGCAGCCAAAGTGGGGTTTTTCCGGGAAACACCATATATTTT.

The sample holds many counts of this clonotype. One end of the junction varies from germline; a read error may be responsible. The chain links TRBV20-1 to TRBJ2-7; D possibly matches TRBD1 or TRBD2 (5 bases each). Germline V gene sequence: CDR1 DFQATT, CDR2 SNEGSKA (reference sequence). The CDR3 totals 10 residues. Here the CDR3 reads CSAKGTENLF. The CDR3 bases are TGCAGTGCTAAGGGGACCGAGAATCTTTTC.

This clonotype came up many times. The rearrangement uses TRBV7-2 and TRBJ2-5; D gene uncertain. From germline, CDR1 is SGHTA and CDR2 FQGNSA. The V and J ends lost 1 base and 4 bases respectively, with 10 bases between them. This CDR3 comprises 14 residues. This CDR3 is CASSLGASRETQYF. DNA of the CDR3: TGTGCCAGCAGCTTAGGAGCTAGTAGAGAGACCCAGTACTTC.

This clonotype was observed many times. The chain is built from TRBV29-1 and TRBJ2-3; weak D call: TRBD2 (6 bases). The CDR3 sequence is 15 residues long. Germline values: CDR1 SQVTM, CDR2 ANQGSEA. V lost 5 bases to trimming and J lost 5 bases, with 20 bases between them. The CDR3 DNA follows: TGCAGCGTTAGGAAAAGAGCGGGTCGGGGAGATACGCAGTATTTT. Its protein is CSVRKRAGRGDTQYF.

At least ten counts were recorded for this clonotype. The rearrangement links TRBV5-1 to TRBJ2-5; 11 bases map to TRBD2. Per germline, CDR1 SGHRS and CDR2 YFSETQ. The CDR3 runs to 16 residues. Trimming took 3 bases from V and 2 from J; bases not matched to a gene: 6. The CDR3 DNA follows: TGCGCCAGCAGCTCGGGACTAGCGGACCAGCAAGAGACCCAGTACTTC. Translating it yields CASSSGLADQQETQYF.

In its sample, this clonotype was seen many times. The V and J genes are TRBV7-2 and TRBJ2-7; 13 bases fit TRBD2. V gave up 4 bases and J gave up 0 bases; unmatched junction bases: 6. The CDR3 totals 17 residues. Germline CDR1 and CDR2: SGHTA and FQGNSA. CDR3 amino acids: CASSSRLAGGYSYEQYF. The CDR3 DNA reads TGTGCCAGCAGCTCCCGACTAGCGGGGGGATACTCCTACGAGCAGTACTTC. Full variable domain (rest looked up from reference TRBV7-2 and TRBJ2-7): GAGVSQSPSNKVTEKGKDVELRCDPISGHTALYWYRQSLGQGLEFLIYFQGNSAPDKSGLPSDRFSAERTGGSVSTLTIQRTQQEDSAVYLCASSSRLAGGYSYEQYFGPGTRLTVT.

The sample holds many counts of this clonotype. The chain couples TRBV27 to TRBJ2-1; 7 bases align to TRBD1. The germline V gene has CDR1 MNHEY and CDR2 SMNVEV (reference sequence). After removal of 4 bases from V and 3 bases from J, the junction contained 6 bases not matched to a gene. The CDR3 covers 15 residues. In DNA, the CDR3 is TGTGCCAGCAGTTCAAACAGGGGCATCTACAATGAGCAGTTCTTC. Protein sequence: CASSSNRGIYNEQFF.

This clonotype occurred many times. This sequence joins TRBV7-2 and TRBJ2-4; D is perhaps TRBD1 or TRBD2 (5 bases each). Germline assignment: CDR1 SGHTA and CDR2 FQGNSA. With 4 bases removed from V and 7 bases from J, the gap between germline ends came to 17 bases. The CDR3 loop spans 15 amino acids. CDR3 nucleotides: TGTGCCAGCAGCTACATTGGGACGGGCCGGAACATTCAGTACTTC. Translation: CASSYIGTGRNIQYF.

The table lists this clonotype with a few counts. CDR3 DNA: TGCAGTGCTGTCAGGGCAATGGCACAAGATACGCAGTATTTT. This codes for CSAVRAMAQDTQYF. The chain couples TRBV20-1 to TRBJ2-3; possibly TRBD1 for D (5 bases). This CDR3 is 14 amino acids long. CDR1 is DFQATT, CDR2 SNEGSKA, per germline (reference sequence). V lost 5 bases to trimming and J lost 5 bases, with 17 bases between them.

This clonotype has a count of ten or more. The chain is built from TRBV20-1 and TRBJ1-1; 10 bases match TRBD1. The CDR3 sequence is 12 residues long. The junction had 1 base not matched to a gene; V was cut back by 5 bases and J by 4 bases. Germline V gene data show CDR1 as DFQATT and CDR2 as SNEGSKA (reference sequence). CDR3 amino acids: CSAGDRGTEAFF. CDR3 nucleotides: TGCAGTGCTGGGGACAGGGGCACTGAAGCTTTCTTT.

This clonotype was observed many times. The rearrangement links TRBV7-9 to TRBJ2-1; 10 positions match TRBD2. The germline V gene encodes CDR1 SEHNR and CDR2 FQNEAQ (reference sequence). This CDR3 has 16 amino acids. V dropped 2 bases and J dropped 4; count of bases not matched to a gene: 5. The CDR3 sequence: CASSLSLAGKYNEQFF. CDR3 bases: TGTGCCAGCAGCTTATCACTAGCGGGGAAGTACAATGAGCAGTTCTTC. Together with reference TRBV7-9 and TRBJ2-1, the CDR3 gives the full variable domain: DTGVSQNPRHKITKRGQNVTFRCDPISEHNRLYWYRQTLGQGPEFLTYFQNEAQLEKSRLLSDRFSAERPKGSFSTLEIQRTEQGDSAMYLCASSLSLAGKYNEQFFGPGTRLTVL.

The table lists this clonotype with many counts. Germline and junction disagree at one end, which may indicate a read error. The CDR3 nucleotides read TGCAGTGCGAGAGGGGGGGCAGGGAACTATGGCTACACCTTC. This codes for CSARGGAGNYGYTF. V is TRBV20-1 and J is TRBJ1-2; D might be TRBD1 (6 bases). Germline V gives CDR1 DFQATT, CDR2 SNEGSKA (reference sequence). The CDR3 is made up of 14 amino acids.

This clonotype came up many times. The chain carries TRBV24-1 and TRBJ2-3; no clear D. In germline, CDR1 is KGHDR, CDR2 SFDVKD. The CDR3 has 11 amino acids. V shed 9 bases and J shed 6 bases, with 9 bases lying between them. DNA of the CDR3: TGTGCCACCTCTTTAGGTGATACGCAGTATTTT. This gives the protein CATSLGDTQYF.

The CDR3: CASSPRQGRTGELFF. The CDR3 DNA reads TGTGCCAGCTCACCAAGACAGGGGAGGACCGGGGAGCTGTTTTTT. V gene TRBV18 combines with J gene TRBJ2-2, with 8 bases lining up with TRBD1. Per the germline V gene, CDR1 is KGHSH and CDR2 is LQKENI. There are 15 residues in the CDR3. Germline trimming cut 2 bases from V and 5 bases from J; bases unmatched to any gene: 4. Full variable domain (remainder filled in from reference TRBV18 and TRBJ2-2): NAGVMQNPRHLVRRRGQEARLRCSPMKGHSHVYWYRQLPEEGLKFMVYLQKENIIDESGMPKERFSAEFPKEGPSILRIQQVVRGDSAAYFCASSPRQGRTGELFFGEGSRLTVL.

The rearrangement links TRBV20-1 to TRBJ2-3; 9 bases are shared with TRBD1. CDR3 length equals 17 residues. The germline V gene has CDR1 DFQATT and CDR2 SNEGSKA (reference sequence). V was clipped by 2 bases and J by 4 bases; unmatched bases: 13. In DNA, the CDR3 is TGCAGTGCTAGACCGCCCAAGGGGACAGGGAAGGCAGATACGCAGTATTTT. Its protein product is CSARPPKGTGKADTQYF.